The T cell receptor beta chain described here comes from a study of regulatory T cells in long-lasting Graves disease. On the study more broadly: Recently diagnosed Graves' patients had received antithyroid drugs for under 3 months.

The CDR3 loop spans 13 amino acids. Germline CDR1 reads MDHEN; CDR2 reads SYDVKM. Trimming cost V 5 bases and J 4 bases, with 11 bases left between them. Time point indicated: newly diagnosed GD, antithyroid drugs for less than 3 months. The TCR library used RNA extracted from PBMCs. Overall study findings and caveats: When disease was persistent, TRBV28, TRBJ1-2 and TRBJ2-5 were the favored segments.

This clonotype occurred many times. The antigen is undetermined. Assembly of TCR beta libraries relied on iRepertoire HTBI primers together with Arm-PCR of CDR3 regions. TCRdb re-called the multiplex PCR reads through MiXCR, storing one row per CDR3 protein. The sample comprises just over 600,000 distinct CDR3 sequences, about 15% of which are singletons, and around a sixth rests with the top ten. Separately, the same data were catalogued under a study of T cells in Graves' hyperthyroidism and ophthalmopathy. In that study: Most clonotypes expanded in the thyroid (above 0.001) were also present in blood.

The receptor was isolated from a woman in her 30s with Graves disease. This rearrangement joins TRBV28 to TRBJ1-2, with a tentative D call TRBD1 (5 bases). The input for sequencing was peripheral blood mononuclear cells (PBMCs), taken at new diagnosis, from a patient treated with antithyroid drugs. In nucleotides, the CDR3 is TGTGCCAGCAGTACAGGACCGCTCTATGGCTACACCTTC. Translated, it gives CASSTGPLYGYTF.